A single sample gave rise to the 17 T cell receptor beta chains below, sequenced in a study of blood T cell repertoires in COVID-19. Profiling relied on immunoSEQ multiplex PCR, and the TCRdb table lists in-frame clones only, not all of them. The sample includes 30,000 or so clones, just under 80% seen only once; the top ten take roughly a third. The specimen was peripheral blood. The receptors originated from a man older than 75 with acute or convalescent COVID-19.

This chain joins TRBV11-3 and TRBJ2-3; 8 bases are shared with TRBD2. The CDR3 runs to 14 residues. From germline, CDR1 is SGHNT and CDR2 YENEEA. The V gene end was trimmed by 4 bases and the J gene end by 1 base; junction bases not matched to a gene: 1. CDR3 in amino acids: CASSSRGGTDTQYF. In DNA form, the CDR3 reads TGTGCCAGCAGCTCGCGGGGGGGCACAGATACGCAGTATTTT.

The chain uses TRBV6-2 or TRBV6-3 and TRBJ1-2; no definite D call. The germline V gene encodes CDR1 MNHEY and CDR2 SVGEGT. The CDR3 consists of 12 residues. V was shortened by 1 base and J by 4 bases, with 4 bases between the two germline ends. This chain's CDR3 is CASSYYIYGYTF. The CDR3 nucleotides are TGTGCCAGCAGTTACTACATCTATGGCTACACCTTC.

In its sample, this clone was seen once. This rearrangement joins TRBV10-3 to TRBJ2-5; D may be TRBD1 (6 bases). This CDR3 is built from 16 residues. Germline CDR1 is ENHRY and CDR2 is SYGVKD. Trimming removed 2 bases from V and 3 bases from J, with 16 bases in between. The CDR3 spells CAISEVPAGVKETQYF. The CDR3 region has the DNA TGTGCCATCAGTGAGGTACCGGCAGGGGTGAAAGAGACCCAGTACTTC.

This rearrangement joins TRBV29-1 to TRBJ2-2; D possibly corresponds to TRBD1 (6 bases). V gave up 6 bases and J gave up 1 base, with 18 bases separating them. CDR1 and CDR2 from the germline V gene are SQVTM and ANQGSEA. The CDR3 sequence is 16 residues long. The CDR3 nucleotides read TGCAGCGTCCCTGGGGGCGGGCTTTTGAACACCGGGGAGCTGTTTTTT. Amino acid sequence: CSVPGGGLLNTGELFF.

This chain links TRBV9 with TRBJ1-2; D call uncertain. The V and J ends lost 4 bases and 5 bases respectively, with 15 bases between them. This CDR3 region has 14 residues. The germline V gene encodes CDR1 SGDLS and CDR2 YYNGEE. CDR3 region: CASSQTGGKYGYTF. CDR3 in DNA: TGTGCCAGCAGCCAGACCGGAGGGAAATATGGCTACACCTTC.

CDR3 DNA: TGCAGTGCTAGTTCGGCGGGAATTGAAACAGATACGCAGTATTTT. This encodes CSASSAGIETDTQYF. This chain joins TRBV20-1 and TRBJ2-3, with D tentatively TRBD2 (6 bases). V gave up 3 bases and J gave up 3 bases, with 16 bases separating them. Germline V lookup: CDR1 DFQATT, CDR2 SNEGSKA (reference sequence). CDR3 length: 15 amino acids.

The count of this clone is one. This chain uses TRBV6-6 with TRBJ1-2, with 7 nucleotides matching TRBD1. V trimming: 6 bases; J trimming: 2 bases; junction bases outside the gene matches: 12. Germline V gene data show CDR1 as MNHNY and CDR2 as SVGAGI (reference sequence). This CDR3 is built from 16 residues. The CDR3: CASRDNTGTANYGYTF. As DNA, the CDR3 is TGTGCCAGCAGAGACAATACCGGGACAGCAAACTATGGCTACACCTTC.

CDR3 bases: TGTGCCAGCTCCATGGACAGGGGATCCTATGGCTACACCTTC. It codes for CASSMDRGSYGYTF. The chain joins TRBV13 to TRBJ1-2; 9 bases line up with TRBD1. There are 14 residues in the CDR3. Germline V gives CDR1 PRHDT, CDR2 FYEKMQ (reference sequence). Losses at the gene ends were 8 bases for V and 4 bases for J; bases not matched to a gene: 8. The whole variable domain, filled in from reference TRBV13 and TRBJ1-2, reads AAGVIQSPRHLIKEKRETATLKCYPIPRHDTVYWYQQGPGQDPQFLISFYEKMQSDKGSIPDRFSAQQFSDYHSELNMSSLELGDSALYFCASSMDRGSYGYTFGSGTRLTVV.

This clone was seen only once. The chain links TRBV12-2 to TRBJ1-1. TRBV12-2 is labeled a pseudogene. CDR3 length: 14 residues. The CDR3 bases are TGTGCAAGTCGCCCCGGGCCTCCGGGGACTGAAGCTTTCTTT. Protein sequence: CASRPGPPGTEAFF.

CDR3 residues: CSVVGQVEAFF. In nucleotides, the CDR3 is TGCAGCGTTGTAGGACAGGTTGAAGCTTTCTTT. The chain has TRBV29-1 and TRBJ1-1, with TRBD1 matching 7 bases. Trimming removed 4 bases from V and 7 bases from J; junction bases left unmatched: 3. Germline V lookup: CDR1 SQVTM, CDR2 ANQGSEA. This CDR3 is built from 11 residues.

This sequence joins TRBV28 and TRBJ2-5; 10 bases match TRBD1. CDR1 is MDHEN, CDR2 SYDVKM, per germline. The CDR3 contains 14 residues. V was clipped by 5 bases and J by 5 bases; unmatched bases: 5. CDR3 in DNA: TGTGCCAGCAGTCCGGGACAGGGGTTGGAGACCCAGTACTTC. As protein: CASSPGQGLETQYF.

The chain carries TRBV10-3 and TRBJ2-1, with D unresolved. Deletions cut 2 bases from V and 9 bases from J, with 8 bases between. Looked up from germline, CDR1 is ENHRY and CDR2 is SYGVKD. This CDR3 has 12 residues. The CDR3 here is CAISEGGFEQFF. As DNA, the CDR3 is TGTGCCATCAGTGAGGGCGGCTTTGAGCAGTTCTTC.

This chain links TRBV4-3 with TRBJ2-7; unclear D gene. The V end was cut by 1 base, the J end by 3 bases, with 7 bases between. The CDR3 sequence is 13 residues long. Germline CDR1 LGHNA, CDR2 YSLEER. This CDR3 is CASSQGAGYEQYF. The CDR3 DNA follows: TGCGCCAGCAGCCAAGGGGCAGGCTACGAGCAGTACTTC.

The rearrangement links TRBV7-3 to TRBJ1-1; 9 nucleotides agree with TRBD1. The CDR3 is 14 residues long. Germline trimming cut 6 bases from V and 5 bases from J; bases unmatched to any gene: 7. Per the germline V gene, CDR1 is SGHTA and CDR2 is FQGTGA. As DNA, the CDR3 is TGTGCCAGCAGGCAGGACAGGGGAGAAACTGAAGCTTTCTTT. Translated: CASRQDRGETEAFF.

The chain combines TRBV2 with TRBJ2-2; 9 bases match TRBD2. V lost 11 bases to trimming and J lost 5 bases; unmatched junction nucleotides: 15. Germline V gene sequence: CDR1 SNHLY, CDR2 FYNNEI. The CDR3 is 16 residues long. In nucleotides, the CDR3 is TGTGCCTGCCCCCGGGGTTCTAGCGGGGAAACCGGGGAGCTGTTTTTT. This encodes CACPRGSSGETGELFF.

The chain joins TRBV9 to TRBJ1-6, with TRBD1 as a possible D gene (5 bases). This CDR3 has 14 amino acids. The germline gives CDR1 SGDLS, CDR2 YYNGEE. Trimming left V 8 bases short and J 7 bases short, with 16 bases between. CDR3 coding DNA: TGTGCCAGGGGATTTGCAGGGCGGAATTCACCCCTCCACTTT. Amino acids: CARGFAGRNSPLHF.

The J gene is TRBJ2-7, the V gene TRBV7-9; TRBD2 is a possible D gene (7 bases). Germline CDR1 and CDR2: SEHNR and FQNEAQ (reference sequence). The CDR3 consists of 14 residues. V gave up 4 bases and J gave up 7 bases, with 17 bases separating them. CDR3 sequence: CASSSHGGLGEQYF. The CDR3 DNA reads as TGTGCCAGCAGCTCACACGGGGGGCTAGGAGAGCAGTACTTC.